This TCR beta chain was sequenced in a study of T cell responses to AZD1222 COVID-19 vaccine. The germline CDR1 and CDR2 sequences are GTSNPN and SVGIG (reference sequence). With 5 bases removed from V and 12 bases from J, the gap between germline ends came to 13 bases. This CDR3 is 10 amino acids long. Sequencing was performed with immunoSEQ multiplex PCR; in TCRdb, only in-frame clones are kept and a portion is missing. The repertoire holds some 120,000 clones, about nine tenths seen once, with 6.5% to 9.5% in the top ten. Overall study findings and caveats: Only 5 or 6 people who got AZD1222 tested seropositive at baseline. Spike as a whole was targeted by vaccine-associated CD4 TCRs, dominant at 160-218 and 743-854. Donors skewed white British and female; clonal diversity was possibly underestimated.

Comments on this clone: Its specificity is not known.

Sequencing used peripheral blood, obtained on day 0 of AZD1222 vaccination. This TCR derives from an adult in good health. This chain links TRBV30 with TRBJ1-1; tentatively, D is TRBD1 (6 bases). Written as DNA, the CDR3 is TGTGCCTGGGGGGGGCCCGAGACTTTCTTT. It encodes CAWGGPETFF.